These T cell receptor beta chains were read from a single sample in a study of metastatic and nonmetastatic thyroid tumors. TCRdb re-processed the PCR reads through MiXCR. The sample lists about 38,000 clones, over 40% seen once, with around a quarter in the top ten. Material for sequencing was tumor tissue. The receptor set was obtained from a male donor with papillary thyroid cancer or a benign thyroid nodule (not recorded which). Some clones in this sample may be carry-over from other donors' samples. Both conserved end residues are part of each CDR3. A D gene is named only where the DNA matches it firmly. Clone sizes are given selectively: once, few, many, or a class where the clone is expanded.

v_gene	j_gene	abundance	d_gene	CDR3aa	CDR3nt
TRBV4-2	TRBJ2-3	.	.	CASSQGVMGTDTQYF	TGTGCCAGCAGCCAAGGGGTTATGGGCACAGATACGCAGTATTTT
TRBV11-2	TRBJ1-1	.	.	CASSLFQGATEAFF	TGTGCCAGCAGCCTCTTCCAGGGAGCCACTGAAGCTTTCTTT
TRBV15	TRBJ2-7	few	TRBD2	CATSRKREGSSYYQYF	TGTGCCACCAGCAGGAAGCGGGAGGGAAGCTCCTACTATCAGTACTTC
TRBV28	TRBJ2-3	.	TRBD1	CASSRFGQGSDTQYF	TGTGCCAGCAGTCGGTTCGGACAGGGTTCAGATACGCAGTATTTT
TRBV7-8	TRBJ2-5	.	TRBD2	CASSFKAGGETQYF	TGTGCCAGCAGCTTTAAAGCGGGGGGGGAGACCCAGTACTTC
TRBV5-1	TRBJ2-3	medium-sized	.	CASSRALGEGDTQYF	TGCGCCAGCAGCCGAGCCCTTGGAGAGGGGGATACGCAGTATTTT
TRBV20-1	TRBJ2-7	.	.	CSARDPSGAYEQYF	TGCAGTGCTAGAGACCCATCAGGGGCCTACGAGCAGTACTTC
TRBV6-2/TRBV6-3	TRBJ2-2	.	.	CASSRQGGGTGELFF	TGTGCCAGCAGTCGACAGGGCGGGGGGACCGGGGAGCTGTTTTTT
TRBV4-1	TRBJ2-1	.	TRBD2	CASSQGYQREENEQFF	TGCGCCAGCAGCCAAGGTTACCAGCGGGAGGAAAATGAGCAGTTCTTC
TRBV18	TRBJ1-6	.	.	CASSPGTQAPLHF	TGTGCCAGCTCACCAGGGACACAGGCTCCCCTCCACTTT
TRBV6-2/TRBV6-3	TRBJ2-7	few	TRBD1	CASSPHGTGSYEQYF	TGTGCCAGCAGTCCCCACGGGACAGGCTCCTACGAGCAGTACTTC
TRBV20-1	TRBJ2-7	few	TRBD2	CSARGLADYEQYF	TGCAGTGCTAGAGGACTAGCGGATTACGAGCAGTACTTC
TRBV3-1	TRBJ1-4	.	.	CASSTQGREKLFF	TGTGCCAGCAGTACACAGGGTCGTGAAAAACTGTTTTTT
TRBV5-6	TRBJ1-4	.	.	CASSFGRGKLFF	TGTGCCAGCAGCTTTGGGAGGGGAAAACTGTTTTTT
TRBV11-1	TRBJ2-2	.	TRBD2	CASSHLRAGDTGELFF	TGTGCCAGCAGTCACCTACGGGCGGGAGACACCGGGGAGCTGTTTTTT
TRBV6-1	TRBJ2-7	.	TRBD2	CASRVAGGSYEQYF	TGTGCCAGCAGGGTAGCGGGAGGCTCCTACGAGCAGTACTTC
TRBV18	TRBJ2-7	.	.	CASSPGGGLYEQYF	TGTGCCAGCTCACCCGGAGGGGGTCTCTACGAGCAGTACTTC
TRBV2	TRBJ2-7	.	.	CASMTGGFGVYEQYF	TGTGCCAGCATGACAGGAGGCTTTGGGGTCTACGAGCAGTACTTC
TRBV7-9	TRBJ1-1	.	.	CASSLSGGTSTEAFF	TGTGCCAGCAGCTTATCGGGAGGGACGAGCACTGAAGCTTTCTTT
TRBV5-1	TRBJ1-2	.	.	CASSRDGPYYGYTF	TGCGCCAGCAGCCGGGACGGACCCTACTATGGCTACACCTTC
TRBV3-1	TRBJ1-1	.	TRBD1	CASSQTESVRQGWVTEAFF	TGTGCCAGCAGCCAAACCGAATCGGTGCGACAGGGTTGGGTTACTGAAGCTTTCTTT
TRBV12-5	TRBJ1-4	.	.	CASGLVAGGAQLFF	TGTGCTAGTGGTTTGGTAGCCGGGGGAGCGCAACTGTTTTTT
TRBV19	TRBJ2-3	.	.	CASSLKRASLTDTQYF	TGTGCCAGTAGTCTAAAGCGGGCGAGCCTCACAGATACGCAGTATTTT
TRBV30	TRBJ1-6	.	.	CAWKTQNSPLHF	TGTGCCTGGAAGACTCAGAATTCACCCCTCCACTTT
TRBV5-1	TRBJ1-5	.	.	CASSRGDGVSNQPQHF	TGCGCCAGCAGCCGTGGGGATGGGGTTAGCAATCAGCCCCAGCATTTT
TRBV20-1	TRBJ2-3	.	TRBD2	CSASPGRSTDTQYF	TGCAGTGCTAGCCCCGGGAGGAGCACAGATACGCAGTATTTT
TRBV25-1	TRBJ2-4	.	.	CASRPLGGNIQYF	TGTGCCAGCAGGCCCCTAGGCGGGAACATTCAGTACTTC
TRBV18	TRBJ2-7	.	TRBD1	CASSRGPGQSYEQYF	TGTGCCAGCTCACGAGGCCCGGGACAGAGCTACGAGCAGTACTTC
TRBV7-8	TRBJ2-3	.	.	CASSFAGQTTDTQYF	TGTGCCAGCAGCTTCGCCGGACAGACCACAGATACGCAGTATTTT
TRBV6-1	TRBJ1-3	.	.	CASSEGTEGNTIYF	TGTGCCAGCAGTGAAGGGACAGAGGGAAACACCATATATTTT
TRBV20-1	TRBJ2-7	few	TRBD2	CSARGLAGTAYEQYF	TGCAGTGCTAGGGGACTAGCGGGGACAGCCTACGAGCAGTACTTC
TRBV6-1	TRBJ2-4	few	.	CASSELSRLNIHYF	TGTGCCAGCAGTGAATTGTCCAGATTAAACATTCATTACTTC
TRBV5-1	TRBJ1-1	.	.	CANSLWGGSTEAFF	TGCGCCAACAGCTTGTGGGGAGGGAGCACTGAAGCTTTCTTT
TRBV6-2/TRBV6-3	TRBJ1-2	.	TRBD1	CASSSYTGTGDSYGYTF	TGTGCCAGCAGTTCTTATACCGGGACAGGGGATTCTTATGGCTACACCTTC
TRBV6-1	TRBJ2-2	.	TRBD2	CASSAQLAGSSGELFF	TGTGCCAGCAGTGCTCAGCTAGCGGGCAGTAGCGGGGAGCTGTTTTTT
TRBV28	TRBJ1-2	.	.	CASSLRTDIGYTF	TGTGCCAGCAGTTTACGGACGGATATTGGCTACACCTTC
TRBV5-1	TRBJ1-1	.	.	CASSRTENTEAFF	TGCGCCAGCAGCCGGACGGAGAACACTGAAGCTTTCTTT
TRBV7-2	TRBJ2-1	.	.	CASSLAGGLNEQFF	TGTGCCAGCAGCTTAGCGGGGGGGCTCAATGAGCAGTTCTTC